This TCR beta chain was sequenced during a study of Tregs in tolerant kidney transplant recipients. Study-wide findings and caveats: This study did not directly address biological reproducibility. Findings come from small patient numbers and require larger validation.

Unstimulated Tregs (CD4+CD25+CD127-) and CD4+CD25- non-Tregs were sorted from PBMCs. Assay: immunoSEQ multiplex PCR; the TCRdb copy retains only in-frame clones and omits some. Of 200,000 to 300,000 clones listed, 80% to 85% are singletons. The sample holds a few counts of this clone. Antigen specificity is unknown. The CDR3 covers 15 residues. Looked up from germline, CDR1 is MNHEY and CDR2 is SMNVEV (reference sequence). Deletions cut 3 bases from V and 0 bases from J, with 9 bases between. The TCR was taken from a human donor in good health. The sample was CD4+ T cells from blood. The V and J genes are TRBV27 and TRBJ1-3; D gene uncertain. The CDR3 spells CASSLQVSSGNTIYF. The CDR3, as DNA: TGTGCCAGCAGTTTGCAGGTTAGCTCTGGAAACACCATATATTTT.